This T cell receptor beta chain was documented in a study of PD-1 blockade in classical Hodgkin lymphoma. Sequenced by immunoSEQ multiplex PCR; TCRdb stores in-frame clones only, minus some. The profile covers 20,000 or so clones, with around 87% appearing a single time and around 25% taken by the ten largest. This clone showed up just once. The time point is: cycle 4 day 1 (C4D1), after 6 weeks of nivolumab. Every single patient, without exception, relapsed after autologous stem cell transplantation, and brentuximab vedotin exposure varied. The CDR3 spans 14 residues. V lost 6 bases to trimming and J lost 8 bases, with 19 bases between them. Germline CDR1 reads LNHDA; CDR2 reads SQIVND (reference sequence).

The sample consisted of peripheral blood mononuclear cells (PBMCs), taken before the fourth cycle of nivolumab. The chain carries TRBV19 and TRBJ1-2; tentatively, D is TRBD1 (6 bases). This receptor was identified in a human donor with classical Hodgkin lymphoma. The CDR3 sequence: CASSAGGSSRGYTF. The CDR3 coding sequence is TGTGCCAGTAGCGCGGGGGGCTCATCGCGGGGCTACACCTTC.